These 12 T cell receptor beta chains share one sample of origin, sequenced in a study of Graves' ophthalmopathy and Graves' hyperthyroidism. Scientists amplified the TCR beta CDR3 regions from RNA transcripts. An initial RT-PCR round employing HTBI primers preceded a second-round multiplex PCR. Each CDR3 protein gets one entry after TCRdb re-called the multiplex PCR reads with MiXCR. The sample yields 560,000 or so distinct CDR3 sequences, 35% to 45% seen once. Sequenced: peripheral blood or thyroid tissue (not recorded which). These receptor sequences come from an adult man with Graves' hyperthyroidism.

Concerning this clonotype itself: Compared with germline, one end of the junction differs, possibly owing to a read error. V usage is TRBV2 and J usage is TRBJ1-5, with D tentatively TRBD1 (5 bases). The CDR3 has 14 residues. Germline V gene lookup returns CDR1 SNHLY and CDR2 FYNNEI. CDR3 DNA: TGTGCCAGCAGAGGGACGTCAAGCAATCAGTCCCAGCATTTT. Amino acids: CASRGTSSNQSQHF.

This clonotype has a handful of counts. The chain carries TRBV20-1 and TRBJ2-5; no reliable D call. Trimming stripped 0 bases from V and 1 base from J, with 18 bases between. The CDR3 covers 17 residues. Germline CDR1 is DFQATT and CDR2 is SNEGSKA (reference sequence). The CDR3 nucleotides read TGCAGTGCTAGAGAAGGACGTCAGAGGAGTCCCCAAGAGACCCAGTACTTC. Translated: CSAREGRQRSPQETQYF.

Details on this clonotype: This may stem from a read error, because a much larger clone lies one nucleotide away. This chain links TRBV2 with TRBJ1-2, with D uncertain. There are 15 residues in the CDR3. Germline CDR1 reads SNHLY; CDR2 reads FYNNEI. The CDR3: CASSGETRPNYGHTF. The CDR3 bases are TGTGCCAGCAGTGGGGAGACAAGACCTAACTATGGCCACACCTTC.

There are a few counts of this clonotype. V is TRBV20-1 and J is TRBJ2-2; D may be TRBD2 (6 bases). CDR1 and CDR2 (germline): DFQATT, SNEGSKA (reference sequence). Trimming removed 3 bases from V and 1 base from J, with 6 bases in between. The CDR3 extends over 13 amino acids. The CDR3 is CSASGGNTGELFF. CDR3 nucleotide sequence: TGCAGTGCTAGCGGGGGGAACACCGGGGAGCTGTTTTTT.

This clonotype was detected many times. The chain links TRBV4-2 to TRBJ2-7; 11 nucleotides align to TRBD2. The CDR3 is 15 residues long. V lost 0 bases to trimming and J lost 5 bases; unmatched junction nucleotides: 3. Germline loops: CDR1 LGHNA, CDR2 YNFKEQ. The CDR3 DNA reads TGTGCCAGCAGCCAAGAACTAGCGGGAGAGAACGAGCAGTACTTC. This codes for CASSQELAGENEQYF.

Comments on this clonotype: The junction shows a germline mismatch at one end, possibly a read error. The chain links TRBV5-5 to TRBJ2-3, with TRBD2 matching 10 bases. Germline assignment: CDR1 SGHKS and CDR2 YYEKEE (reference sequence). The CDR3 runs 14 residues. The CDR3 sequence is CASSLAGVEDTQYF. Written as DNA, the CDR3 is TGCGCCAGCAGCCTAGCGGGAGTGGAAGATACGCAGTATTTT.

At least ten counts were recorded for this clonotype. The chain carries TRBV29-1 and TRBJ2-2, with TRBD1 as a possible D gene (5 bases). Trimming removed 4 bases from V and 2 bases from J, with 11 bases in between. The germline V gene has CDR1 SQVTM and CDR2 ANQGSEA. The CDR3 loop spans 14 amino acids. The CDR3 DNA sequence: TGCAGCGTTGCGTTTACAGGAAACACCGGGGAGCTGTTTTTT. Amino acids: CSVAFTGNTGELFF.

V gene TRBV7-2 combines with J gene TRBJ1-3, with 7 positions matching TRBD1. This CDR3 comprises 16 residues. Trimming at V came to 4 bases and at J to 7 bases, leaving 13 bases not matched to a gene. CDR1 and CDR2 (germline): SGHTA, FQGNSA. CDR3 amino acids: CASSWPGQRAGNTIYF. CDR3 DNA sequence: TGTGCCAGCAGCTGGCCGGGACAGAGGGCGGGGAACACCATATATTTT.

This clonotype was counted many times. The chain employs TRBV7-9 and TRBJ1-5; D remains ambiguous. The CDR3 covers 12 residues. Germline values: CDR1 SEHNR, CDR2 FQNEAQ (reference sequence). The germline V and J ends were trimmed by 5 bases and 5 bases, with 7 bases remaining between them. The CDR3 region is CASSQGDQPQHF. Here the CDR3 DNA reads TGTGCCAGCAGCCAAGGTGATCAGCCCCAGCATTTT.

A word on this clonotype: This may be a read error: a much more frequent sequence differs by one nucleotide. The chain recombines TRBV3-1 with TRBJ2-5; D ambiguous. The germline V and J ends were trimmed by 2 bases and 2 bases, with 9 bases remaining between them. CDR1 is LGHDT, CDR2 YNNKEL, per germline (reference sequence). The CDR3 spans 14 residues. The CDR3 loop reads CASSQSDGQETQYF. CDR3 nucleotides: TGTGCCAGCAGCCAATCGGACGGACAAGAGACCCAGTACTTC.

J is TRBJ1-5 and V is TRBV28; D perhaps matches TRBD1 (6 bases). The CDR3 contains 14 residues. With 11 bases removed from V and 3 bases from J, the gap between germline ends came to 17 bases. In germline, CDR1 is MDHEN, CDR2 SYDVKM. CDR3 in DNA: TGTGCCGCACAGTTAACAGGGCCCAATCAGCCCCAGCATTTT. It encodes CAAQLTGPNQPQHF.

This clonotype has just a few counts. The gene calls are TRBV7-9 and TRBJ2-1, with 9 bases lining up with TRBD1. The germline gives CDR1 SEHNR, CDR2 FQNEAQ (reference sequence). Trimming at V came to 2 bases and at J to 7 bases, leaving 12 bases not matched to a gene. The CDR3 is 17 residues long. The chain's CDR3 is CASSLTSGTGIENEQFF. In nucleotides, the CDR3 is TGTGCCAGCAGCTTAACCTCCGGGACAGGGATAGAGAATGAGCAGTTCTTC.